The rows below give T cell receptor beta chains drawn from one sample of a study of CD8 T cells in Susac syndrome. TCRdb redid the calling of the immunoSEQ multiplex PCR reads with MiXCR, one entry per CDR3 protein. The sample lists almost 450,000 distinct CDR3 sequences; 85% were seen once. Specimen: CD8+ T cells from PBMCs. The receptors shown here come from a human donor with multiple sclerosis. Each CDR3 is given with its conserved first and last residue. A D gene is named only where the DNA matches it firmly. The size field is filled for only some rows; it gives once, few, many or a size class.

V gene,D gene,J gene,clone size,CDR3 DNA,CDR3 protein
TRBV29-1,-,TRBJ2-7,-,TGCAGCGTTGAAGGTAGGGCGGGGGCCTACTACGAGCAGTACTTC,CSVEGRAGAYYEQYF
TRBV2,-,TRBJ1-1,-,TGTGCCAGCAGTGACGAAGAGGGGAGGACTGAAGCTTTCTTT,CASSDEEGRTEAFF
TRBV30,TRBD2,TRBJ2-1,few,TGTGCCTGGAGTGTACTGGGTTCTAGCGGGAGTAATGAGCAGTTCTTC,CAWSVLGSSGSNEQFF
TRBV15,-,TRBJ2-1,-,TGTGCCACCAGCAGAGTTCCGGGAGACAATGAGCAGTTCTTC,CATSRVPGDNEQFF
TRBV19,TRBD2,TRBJ2-3,-,TGTGCCAGTAGTTGGTCAGCGGGGGTTTCAGATACGCAGTATTTT,CASSWSAGVSDTQYF
TRBV30,TRBD1,TRBJ2-7,few,TGTGCCTGGAGTACCGGGACAGGGGGCCACGAGCAGTACTTC,CAWSTGTGGHEQYF
TRBV19,-,TRBJ1-3,-,TGTGCCAGTAGTCAGGAGCTTTGGTCTGGAAACACCATATATTTT,CASSQELWSGNTIYF
TRBV29-1,-,TRBJ2-7,-,TGCAGCGTTGTTGGGGACACCACCTACGAGCAGTACTTC,CSVVGDTTYEQYF
TRBV12-3/TRBV12-4,TRBD1,TRBJ1-3,-,TGTGCCAGCAGTTCAACTACGACAGGGAGATTCGGGAACACCATATATTTT,CASSSTTTGRFGNTIYF
TRBV5-6,-,TRBJ1-6,-,TGTGCCAGCAGCTTGGCCGGTGACAGCCTTAATTCACCCCTCCACTTT,CASSLAGDSLNSPLHF
TRBV7-9,-,TRBJ2-4,-,TGTGCCAGCAGCTCCCCGTGGAGCGGGAAAAACATTCAGTACTTC,CASSSPWSGKNIQYF
TRBV5-1,TRBD1,TRBJ2-5,once,TGCGCCAGCAGCTTTCTTACTATTCAGGGGGCAAAAGAGACCCAGTACTTC,CASSFLTIQGAKETQYF
TRBV27,-,TRBJ1-4,-,TGTGCCAGCAGCCCCTTGGGGGAAGGGAAACTGTTTTTT,CASSPLGEGKLFF
TRBV4-1,-,TRBJ2-1,-,TGCGCCAGCAGCCAAGCAACGCCTAAAATCTATGAGCAGTTCTTC,CASSQATPKIYEQFF
TRBV6-2/TRBV6-3,-,TRBJ2-7,few,TGTGCCAGCAGTTACGACAGGTCTTACGAGCAGTACTTC,CASSYDRSYEQYF
TRBV7-3,TRBD1,TRBJ2-3,few,TGTGCCAGCAGCACAGGGGGCACAGATACGCAGTATTTT,CASSTGGTDTQYF
TRBV6-5,-,TRBJ2-1,-,TGTGCCAGCAGTTACGATGGCGACTCCAACAATGAGCAGTTCTTC,CASSYDGDSNNEQFF
TRBV7-9,-,TRBJ2-3,-,TGTGCCAGCAGCTTTTCCCGGGGGAGGAGCACAGATACGCAGTATTTT,CASSFSRGRSTDTQYF
TRBV11-2,TRBD2,TRBJ2-7,-,TGTGCCAGCAGCTCCCGGACTAGCGGGGAACACTACGAGCAGTACTTC,CASSSRTSGEHYEQYF
TRBV28,-,TRBJ2-1,-,TGTGCCACCCAACTAGCCCCGTTGAATGAGCAGTTCTTC,CATQLAPLNEQFF
TRBV6-1,TRBD1,TRBJ2-7,-,TGTGCCAGCAGTGCTCGATGGGACAGCTACGAGCAGTACTTC,CASSARWDSYEQYF
TRBV28,-,TRBJ1-5,-,TGTGCCAGCAGTTTGGGTGCCGAAAGGACTCAGCCCCAGCATTTT,CASSLGAERTQPQHF
TRBV4-1,TRBD1,TRBJ2-3,-,TGCGCCAGCAGCCAAGAGGACAGGGTGGAAACAGATACGCAGTATTTT,CASSQEDRVETDTQYF
TRBV25-1,-,TRBJ1-3,few,TGTGCCAGCTCCGACAGCCCCTCTGGAAACACCATATATTTT,CASSDSPSGNTIYF
TRBV11-2,TRBD2,TRBJ2-5,-,TGTGCCAGCAGATCGGAGCGGGAACAAGAGACCCAGTACTTC,CASRSEREQETQYF
TRBV20-1,TRBD2,TRBJ2-2,-,TGCAGTGCTAGAGCCCTAGCGGGGGATACCGGGGAGCTGTTTTTT,CSARALAGDTGELFF
TRBV12-3/TRBV12-4,-,TRBJ1-1,-,TGTGCCAGCAGTCCCGAGAACACTGAAGCTTTCTTT,CASSPENTEAFF
TRBV5-6,TRBD2,TRBJ2-1,-,TGTGCCAGCAGCCACCCGCCGGGAGTCACTAGCGGGAGAGGCGATGAGCAGTTCTTC,CASSHPPGVTSGRGDEQFF
TRBV5-1,TRBD1,TRBJ1-2,-,TGCGCCAGCAGCTCTTATTCAACAGGGGATGGCTACACCTTC,CASSSYSTGDGYTF
TRBV5-1,TRBD1,TRBJ1-1,-,TGCGCCAGCAGCGCAGGCAGGGGGACCACTGAAGCTTTCTTT,CASSAGRGTTEAFF
TRBV29-1,-,TRBJ1-2,-,TGCAGCGTTGGGATTGGGAGTCCGGGGCCGACTAACTATGGCTACACCTTC,CSVGIGSPGPTNYGYTF
TRBV13,-,TRBJ2-7,-,TGTGCCAGCAGCTTAGATGGGGCGGCCTACGAGCAGTACTTC,CASSLDGAAYEQYF
TRBV5-5,-,TRBJ2-1,once,TGTGCCAGCAGCCCCCCTGGAGGAAGTGAGCAGCTCTTC,CASSPPGGSEQLF
TRBV27,-,TRBJ2-1,once,TGTGCCAGCAGTGCCGGGACTGAAAGCTCCTACAATGAGCAGTTCTTC,CASSAGTESSYNEQFF
TRBV27,-,TRBJ1-2,-,TGTGCCAGCAGTTTAATGGGAGACGGCTACACCTTC,CASSLMGDGYTF
TRBV12-3/TRBV12-4,TRBD1,TRBJ1-2,-,TGTGCCAGCAGTTTTCACAGGGGAGAGGGCTACACCTTC,CASSFHRGEGYTF
TRBV6-2/TRBV6-3,-,TRBJ1-1,-,TGTGCCAGCAGTTACCAGGGTCCCATGAACACTGAAGCTTTCTTT,CASSYQGPMNTEAFF
TRBV14,-,TRBJ2-5,-,TGTGCCAGCAGCCATTCTCTGAAAGGGACCCGGTACCAAGAGACCCAGTACTTC,CASSHSLKGTRYQETQYF
TRBV19,-,TRBJ2-3,-,TGTGCCAGTAGTATGACGGGAGATACGCAGTATTTT,CASSMTGDTQYF
TRBV27,TRBD2,TRBJ2-7,once,TGTGCCAGCAGTTTAAGACCTAGCGGGATCTACGAGCATTACTTC,CASSLRPSGIYEHYF
TRBV28,-,TRBJ1-1,-,TGTGCCAGCAGTCCGACTCAGACGGGGGGTGAAGATACTGAAGCTTTCTTT,CASSPTQTGGEDTEAFF
TRBV11-2,TRBD1,TRBJ2-3,-,TGTGCCAGCAGCTTATACCCCAGGGGGACAGATACGCAGTATTTT,CASSLYPRGTDTQYF
TRBV14,-,TRBJ1-1,-,TGTGCCAGCAGCCCGAACGACTACAGGGCCCTGAACACTGAAGCTTTCTTT,CASSPNDYRALNTEAFF
TRBV27,-,TRBJ2-1,-,TGTGCCAGCAGCAGGGCACATGTCTACAATGAGCAGTTCTTC,CASSRAHVYNEQFF
TRBV2,-,TRBJ1-5,-,TGTGCCAGCAGTGAAGGGACCTATAGCAATCAGCCCCAGCATTTT,CASSEGTYSNQPQHF
TRBV27,TRBD2,TRBJ2-7,-,TGTGCCAGCAGTTTGCGGGGGGAGGGGATCTACGAGCAGTACTTC,CASSLRGEGIYEQYF
TRBV20-1,TRBD1,TRBJ2-1,-,TGCAGTGCTAGGTCGCGGGACAGGAACAATGAGCAGTTCTTC,CSARSRDRNNEQFF
TRBV4-1,TRBD1,TRBJ2-1,-,TGCGCCAGCAGTCACCCCGGGACAGCCTACAATGAGCAGTTCTTC,CASSHPGTAYNEQFF
TRBV20-1,TRBD2,TRBJ2-3,-,TGCAGTGCTAGAGATCTAGCGGGAGAATCGTATACGCAGTATTTT,CSARDLAGESYTQYF
TRBV5-1,TRBD1,TRBJ2-7,-,TGCGCCAGCAGCTTGGGGTGGGACAGAACCTACGAGCAGTACTTC,CASSLGWDRTYEQYF
TRBV20-1,TRBD1,TRBJ1-1,once,TGCAGTGCTAGAGCTTCTGGACAGGCGGTCGCTGAAGCTTTCTTT,CSARASGQAVAEAFF
TRBV6-1,TRBD1,TRBJ2-7,-,TGTGCCAGCAGTGATTGGGGACAGAGCTACGAGCAGTACTTC,CASSDWGQSYEQYF
TRBV6-5,-,TRBJ1-2,few,TGTGCCAGCAGTTACTCGGAGGGCTATGGCTACACCTTC,CASSYSEGYGYTF
TRBV20-1,-,TRBJ2-7,-,TGCAGTGCTAGAGATGTCCTCTCCTACGAGCAGTACTTC,CSARDVLSYEQYF
TRBV15,TRBD2,TRBJ2-5,-,TGTGCCACCAGCCCTCACGGCTCCCGACTAGCGGGGGGCCCGGGGCAAGAGACCCAGTACTTC,CATSPHGSRLAGGPGQETQYF
TRBV6-1,TRBD2,TRBJ2-1,-,TGTGCCAGCAGTGAAGCAGATTGGCGGGAGGGGGACAATGAGCAGTTCTTC,CASSEADWREGDNEQFF
TRBV2,TRBD2,TRBJ2-1,-,TGCGCCAGCAGTGGTAGACTAGCACTCTTC,CASSGRLALF